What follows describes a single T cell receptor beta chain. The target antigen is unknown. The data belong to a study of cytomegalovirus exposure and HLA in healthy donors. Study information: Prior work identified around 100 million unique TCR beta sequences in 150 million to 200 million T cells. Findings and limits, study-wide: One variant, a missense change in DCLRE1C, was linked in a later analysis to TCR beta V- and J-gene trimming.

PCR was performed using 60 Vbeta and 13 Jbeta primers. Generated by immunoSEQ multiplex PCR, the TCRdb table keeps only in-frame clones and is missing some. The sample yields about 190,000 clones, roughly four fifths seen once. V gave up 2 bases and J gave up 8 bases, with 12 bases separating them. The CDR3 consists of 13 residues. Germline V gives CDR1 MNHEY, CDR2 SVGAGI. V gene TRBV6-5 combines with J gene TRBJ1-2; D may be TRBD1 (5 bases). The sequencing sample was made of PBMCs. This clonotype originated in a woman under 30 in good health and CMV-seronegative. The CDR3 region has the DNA TGTGCCAGCAGTTACGCCGACAGTTGGGGCTACACCTTC. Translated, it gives CASSYADSWGYTF.